A single sample gave rise to the 9 T cell receptor beta chains below, sequenced in a study of blood T cell repertoires in COVID-19. Data came from immunoSEQ multiplex PCR; TCRdb stores just in-frame clones and leaves some out. The table records approximately 310,000 clones, around 87% of them present only once. Sequenced sample: peripheral blood. The receptor source for this set is a woman in her fifties or sixties who had recovered from COVID-19.

The V and J genes are TRBV7-3 and TRBJ2-5, with 7 bases that match TRBD2. V shed 5 bases and J 0 bases; nucleotides not matched to a gene: 6. The CDR3 consists of 15 residues. In germline, CDR1 is SGHTA, CDR2 FQGTGA. The CDR3 bases are TGTGCCAGCAGCCGGGCTAGCGGAAACCAAGAGACCCAGTACTTC. It is translated as CASSRASGNQETQYF.

This chain links TRBV2 with TRBJ2-7, with TRBD2 matching 9 bases. CDR3 length: 17 residues. Germline CDR1 reads SNHLY; CDR2 reads FYNNEI. The V and J ends lost 4 bases and 5 bases, in that order; junction bases with no gene match: 15. The CDR3 region is CASSVHRGREGLNEQYF. CDR3 sequence (DNA): TGTGCCAGCAGTGTACATAGGGGGCGGGAGGGCCTCAACGAGCAGTACTTC.

This clone occurred many times. V usage is TRBV7-3 and J usage is TRBJ2-6, with 9 bases that match TRBD1. The CDR3 runs 19 residues. Germline CDR1 SGHTA, CDR2 FQGTGA. The V segment lost 3 bases and the J segment 0 bases; nucleotides outside the gene matches: 9. The CDR3 protein is CASSFTPGTGSSGANVLTF. The CDR3 DNA is TGTGCCAGCAGCTTCACTCCCGGGACAGGGAGCTCTGGGGCCAACGTCCTGACTTTC.

This clone was seen a few times. The rearrangement joins TRBV6-2 or TRBV6-3 to TRBJ1-5; 7 bases agree with TRBD1. V was clipped by 4 bases and J by 4 bases; unmatched bases: 10. CDR1 and CDR2 from the germline V gene are MNHEY and SVGEGT. The CDR3 is 16 residues long. The chain's CDR3 is CASSSPTGTRNQPQHF. Written as DNA, the CDR3 is TGTGCCAGCAGTTCCCCGACAGGGACTCGAAATCAGCCCCAGCATTTT.

V usage is TRBV9 and J usage is TRBJ2-3; no firm D call. V was trimmed by 0 bases and J by 3 bases, leaving 11 bases between them. Germline-derived CDR1 and CDR2 are SGDLS and YYNGEE. The CDR3 loop spans 15 amino acids. In DNA form, the CDR3 reads TGTGCCAGCAGCGTAGCTCTAAGGCGGACAGATACGCAGTATTTT. Its translation: CASSVALRRTDTQYF.

The table lists this clone with a few counts. V usage is TRBV7-2 and J usage is TRBJ1-1; a possible D gene is TRBD1 (5 bases). The CDR3 contains 16 residues. V gave up 1 base and J gave up 11 bases, with 23 bases separating them. Looked up from germline, CDR1 is SGHTA and CDR2 is FQGNSA. CDR3 nucleotides: TGTGCCAGCAGCTTAGTAGAGTCGGTTGGGGTAGGGGCGGCTTTCTTT. It encodes CASSLVESVGVGAAFF.

This clone appeared once. The chain has TRBV30 and TRBJ1-4; weak D call: TRBD1 (5 bases). The germline V and J ends were trimmed by 2 bases and 10 bases, with 14 bases remaining between them. The germline CDR1 and CDR2 sequences are GTSNPN and SVGIG (reference sequence). This CDR3 region has 13 residues. CDR3 sequence: CAWSQGWGGKLFF. As DNA, the CDR3 is TGTGCCTGGAGTCAGGGCTGGGGGGGAAAACTGTTTTTT.

A single count supports this clone. DNA for the CDR3: TGTGCCAGCAGAAAGACAGGGGAAGACAGTCCCTACAATGAGCAGTTCTTC. Its protein product is CASRKTGEDSPYNEQFF. The chain links TRBV7-9 to TRBJ2-1, with 8 bases identical to TRBD1. The V and J ends lost 6 bases and 2 bases, in that order; junction bases with no gene match: 12. Per the germline V gene, CDR1 is SEHNR and CDR2 is FQNEAQ (reference sequence). The CDR3 is 17 residues long. Drawing the rest from reference TRBV7-9 and TRBJ2-1, the complete variable domain is DTGVSQNPRHKITKRGQNVTFRCDPISEHNRLYWYRQTLGQGPEFLTYFQNEAQLEKSRLLSDRFSAERPKGSFSTLEIQRTEQGDSAMYLCASRKTGEDSPYNEQFFGPGTRLTVL.

This chain links TRBV5-1 with TRBJ1-4, with 10 bases lining up with TRBD1. The CDR3 spans 14 residues. The junction had 2 bases not matched to a gene; V was cut back by 4 bases and J by 5 bases. Germline values: CDR1 SGHRS, CDR2 YFSETQ. The CDR3 nucleotides are TGCGCCAGCAGCCCGGGACAGGGGAATGAAAAACTGTTTTTT. Protein sequence: CASSPGQGNEKLFF.